These 4 T cell receptor beta chains were sequenced from one sample in a study of beta chain features in type 1 diabetes. Their recognized antigens are unknown. TCRB transcripts that were expressed got sequenced, as all of the isolated RNA had been reverse transcribed. Profiled with immunoSEQ multiplex PCR; TCRdb holds only in-frame clones, not every one. The table records approximately 250,000 clones, approximately 25% of them present only once. General study findings and limits: For Type 1 diabetes patients, all four CD4+ subsets carried TCRB CDR3s that were moderately but significantly shorter.

The sequenced sample consisted of naive CD4+ T cells from blood. These receptors all stem from a woman between 25 and 40 years old with type 1 diabetes.

The CDR3 protein is CASSQGVGTRVVDEQFF. The CDR3 DNA is TGTGCCAGCAGCCAAGGGGTCGGGACTAGGGTTGTAGATGAGCAGTTCTTC. V and J are TRBV4-2 and TRBJ2-1; 8 nucleotides agree with TRBD2. From germline, CDR1 is LGHNA and CDR2 YNFKEQ. After removal of 1 base from V and 8 bases from J, the junction contained 13 bases not matched to a gene. The CDR3 spans 17 residues.

In its sample, this clone was seen a few times. The V call is TRBV5-4, the J call TRBJ2-5; TRBD1 might be the D (6 bases). Germline V gene data show CDR1 as SGHNT and CDR2 as YYREEE (reference sequence). V lost 2 bases and J lost 4, with 15 bases in between. The CDR3 covers 15 residues. CDR3 sequence: CASSLTSGTLETQYF. CDR3 nucleotides: TGTGCCAGCAGCTTAACCTCCGGGACATTAGAGACCCAGTACTTC.

V and J are TRBV20-1 and TRBJ1-4; D is possibly TRBD1 (5 bases). Per the germline V gene, CDR1 is DFQATT and CDR2 is SNEGSKA (reference sequence). CDR3 size: 11 residues. This CDR3 is CMGLSNEKLFF. The CDR3 nucleotides are TGCATGGGACTGTCCAATGAAAAACTGTTTTTT.

Worth noting for this clone: Other DNA sequences in the sample encode the same CDR3. CDR3 sequence: CASSLYGTEETQYF. As DNA, the CDR3 is TGCGCCAGCAGCTTATACGGGACAGAAGAGACCCAGTACTTC. The chain joins TRBV5-1 to TRBJ2-5; TRBD1 aligns across 7 bases. Unmatched junction bases numbered 4, after V lost 2 bases and J lost 3 bases. CDR1 and CDR2 from the germline V gene are SGHRS and YFSETQ. The CDR3 totals 14 residues.